These 22 T cell receptor beta chains came from one sample sequenced in a study of cytomegalovirus exposure and HLA in healthy donors listed by TCRdb under 2017. The library was obtained by the immunoSEQ multiplex PCR assay. The multiplex PCR relied on a mix of 60 forward primers for TCR Vbeta segments and 13 reverse primers for TCR Jbeta segments. As stored in TCRdb, this immuneACCESS dataset retains in-frame rearrangements with V and J assigned. A fraction of the clones does not appear; measured against another copy, unresolved V genes explain less than half of the discrepancy, and the remainder lacks a known reason. For this sample there are 170,000 or so clones; around 78% appear just once. Less than 15% of the sample comes from the top ten. Sequencing was performed on PBMCs. The receptor source for this set is a woman in her forties or fifties in good health and CMV-seropositive.

The rearrangement joins TRBV7-2 to TRBJ1-5; TRBD1 might be the D (5 bases). This CDR3 contains 13 residues. Germline V gene sequence: CDR1 SGHTA, CDR2 FQGNSA. V was cut by 5 bases and J by 7 bases, with 12 bases left in between. The CDR3 is CASSTRQHQPQHF. In DNA form, the CDR3 reads TGTGCCAGCAGCACAAGACAGCACCAGCCCCAGCATTTT.

This rearrangement joins TRBV7-9 to TRBJ1-4; D is unclear. This CDR3 has 15 amino acids. Trimming took 2 bases from V and 12 from J, leaving 19 bases between them. CDR1 and CDR2 from the germline V gene are SEHNR and FQNEAQ (reference sequence). The CDR3 is CASSLSSRGNAELFF. CDR3 nucleotides: TGTGCCAGCAGCTTATCCTCTCGAGGGAATGCAGAACTGTTTTTT.

The chain combines TRBV9 with TRBJ2-7, with 8 bases aligning to TRBD1. The trim removed 4 bases at V and 3 bases at J, leaving 9 bases unmatched. The CDR3 contains 15 residues. Germline V gene lookup returns CDR1 SGDLS and CDR2 YYNGEE. The CDR3 region is CASSRGQGKGYEQYF. CDR3 DNA: TGTGCCAGCAGCCGTGGACAGGGCAAAGGCTACGAGCAGTACTTC.

V and J are TRBV6-5 and TRBJ1-2; 8 bases line up with TRBD1. This CDR3 has 14 amino acids. After removal of 2 bases from V and 4 bases from J, the junction contained 3 bases not matched to a gene. Germline CDR1 and CDR2: MNHEY and SVGAGI. CDR3 DNA: TGTGCCAGCAGTTACACCGGACAGGGCTATGGCTACACCTTC. Its protein is CASSYTGQGYGYTF.

The gene calls are TRBV5-6 and TRBJ1-1, with D perhaps TRBD1 (6 bases). Germline loops: CDR1 SGHDT, CDR2 YYEEEE. With 6 bases removed from V and 1 base from J, the gap between germline ends came to 13 bases. The length of the CDR3 is 14 residues. The DNA for the CDR3 is TGTGCCAGCATCCTGGGGGGGCCGAACACTGAAGCTTTCTTT. Its protein product is CASILGGPNTEAFF.

The chain links TRBV10-2 to TRBJ1-5; D not certain. Deletions cut 7 bases from V and 0 bases from J, with 16 bases between. The CDR3 consists of 16 residues. Germline lookup yields CDR1 WSHSY and CDR2 SAAADI. The CDR3 region has the DNA TGCGCCAGCAATGGCAAAGAGGGCAGTAGCAATCAGCCCCAGCATTTT. This sequence encodes CASNGKEGSSNQPQHF.

V gene TRBV29-1 combines with J gene TRBJ1-1; D may be TRBD1 (6 bases). Germline V gene sequence: CDR1 SQVTM, CDR2 ANQGSEA. The CDR3 contains 12 residues. The germline V and J ends were trimmed by 7 bases and 6 bases, with 15 bases remaining between them. CDR3: CSGTEARSEAFF. The CDR3 DNA reads as TGCAGCGGGACAGAGGCCCGCTCTGAAGCTTTCTTT.

This sequence joins TRBV19 and TRBJ1-2, with D unresolved. The CDR3 is made up of 11 amino acids. With 5 bases removed from V and 8 bases from J, the gap between germline ends came to 9 bases. Germline CDR1 is LNHDA and CDR2 is SQIVND (reference sequence). CDR3 DNA sequence: TGTGCCAGTAGTTTGGGCCTCGGCTACACCTTC. It codes for CASSLGLGYTF.

V and J are TRBV27 and TRBJ1-1; the match to TRBD1 covers 11 bases. Germline assignment: CDR1 MNHEY and CDR2 SMNVEV (reference sequence). V lost 4 bases, J lost 8 bases, and 3 bases stayed unmatched. The CDR3 runs 13 residues. CDR3 sequence reads: CASSWTGGREAFF. The DNA for the CDR3 is TGTGCCAGCAGTTGGACAGGGGGCAGGGAAGCTTTCTTT.

The chain recombines TRBV7-9 with TRBJ1-6; weak D call: TRBD1 (6 bases). Germline CDR1 SEHNR, CDR2 FQNEAQ (reference sequence). Trimming took off 2 bases at V and 10 bases at J, with 12 bases between the two ends. CDR3 length: 14 amino acids. The CDR3 here is CASSLRGARSPLHF. The CDR3 coding sequence is TGTGCCAGCAGCTTACGGGGGGCACGGTCACCCCTCCACTTT.

The chain is built from TRBV19 and TRBJ2-7, with 9 bases that match TRBD2. CDR1 LNHDA and CDR2 SQIVND come from the germline V gene (reference sequence). The CDR3 totals 14 residues. V shed 10 bases and J 2 bases; nucleotides not matched to a gene: 9. The CDR3 protein is CATQSGGPPYEQYF. The CDR3 nucleotides are TGTGCCACTCAGAGCGGGGGGCCACCCTACGAGCAGTACTTC.

The J gene is TRBJ2-7, the V gene TRBV6-6; TRBD2 matches at 11 bases. CDR3 size: 12 residues. Trimming cost V 10 bases and J 5 bases; bases outside gene matches: 4. Germline CDR1 and CDR2: MNHNY and SVGAGI (reference sequence). CDR3 sequence (DNA): TGTGCCACCCAGGGACTAGCGGACGAGCAGTACTTC. Translation: CATQGLADEQYF.

The chain employs TRBV28 and TRBJ2-3; 7 nucleotides line up with TRBD2. The junction had 6 bases not matched to a gene; V was cut back by 6 bases and J by 0 bases. Germline V gene data show CDR1 as MDHEN and CDR2 as SYDVKM. The CDR3 consists of 15 residues. The CDR3: CASSLSGASTDTQYF. In nucleotides, the CDR3 is TGTGCCAGCAGCCTGAGCGGGGCTAGCACAGATACGCAGTATTTT. Complete variable domain (other parts from reference TRBV28 and TRBJ2-3): DVKVTQSSRYLVKRTGEKVFLECVQDMDHENMFWYRQDPGLGLRLIYFSYDVKMKEKGDIPEGYSVSREKKERFSLILESASTNQTSMYLCASSLSGASTDTQYFGPGTRLTVL.

The chain combines TRBV2 with TRBJ2-7; D gene unclear. V was cut by 6 bases and J by 2 bases, with 8 bases left in between. CDR1 is SNHLY and CDR2 is FYNNEI in the germline V gene. The CDR3 runs 12 residues. CDR3 bases: TGTGCCAGCAGAGGCAGGCCCTACGAGCAGTACTTC. Its translation: CASRGRPYEQYF.

The chain recombines TRBV6-6 with TRBJ2-7; TRBD1 matches 10 bases. CDR3 length equals 15 residues. In germline, CDR1 is MNHNY, CDR2 SVGAGI (reference sequence). Unmatched junction bases numbered 6, after V lost 5 bases and J lost 2 bases. The CDR3 coding sequence is TGTGCCAGCAGTGATCGGGACAGGGGCGCCTACGAGCAGTACTTC. It specifies CASSDRDRGAYEQYF.

The CDR3 region is CASSQVPGLAGGTDTQYF. The CDR3 DNA is TGCGCCAGCAGCCAAGTACCCGGACTAGCGGGGGGGACAGATACGCAGTATTTT. This chain connects TRBV4-1 to TRBJ2-3; 15 bases fit TRBD2. The germline gives CDR1 MGHRA, CDR2 YSYEKL. V shed 1 base and J 3 bases; nucleotides not matched to a gene: 5. The CDR3 is 18 residues long.

The rearrangement links TRBV27 to TRBJ1-4; TRBD1 aligns across 7 bases. The trim removed 5 bases at V and 7 bases at J, leaving 7 bases unmatched. Per the germline V gene, CDR1 is MNHEY and CDR2 is SMNVEV (reference sequence). The CDR3 consists of 14 residues. In DNA, the CDR3 is TGTGCCAGCAGTGAACAGGGGAGAGGTGAAAAACTGTTTTTT. The encoded protein is CASSEQGRGEKLFF.

This clone was counted once. This sequence joins TRBV27 and TRBJ1-6; D is unclear. The CDR3 consists of 14 residues. Germline V lookup: CDR1 MNHEY, CDR2 SMNVEV (reference sequence). V shed 5 bases and J shed 6 bases, with 11 bases lying between them. The CDR3 loop is CASSPSLPNSPLHF. The CDR3 DNA reads as TGTGCCAGCAGTCCCTCACTCCCTAATTCACCCCTCCACTTT.

The genes are TRBV12-5 and TRBJ1-2; a possible D gene is TRBD1 (5 bases). There are 13 residues in the CDR3. Germline CDR1 is LGHNT and CDR2 is FRNRAP. Trimming stripped 7 bases from V and 2 bases from J, with 11 bases between. CDR3 nucleotide sequence: TGTGCTAGTGTCCTAGACAGCAACTATGGCTACACCTTC. Encoded protein: CASVLDSNYGYTF. Based on the CDR3 plus reference TRBV12-5 and TRBJ1-2, the full variable domain is DARVTQTPRHKVTEMGQEVTMRCQPILGHNTVFWYRQTMMQGLELLAYFRNRAPLDDSGMPKDRFSAEMPDATLATLKIQPSEPRDSAVYFCASVLDSNYGYTFGSGTRLTVV.

CDR3 loop: CASFIAGESAEAFF. In DNA, the CDR3 is TGTGCCAGTTTTATTGCGGGGGAGAGCGCTGAAGCTTTCTTT. The V gene is TRBV2, the J gene TRBJ1-1; a possible D gene is TRBD1 (5 bases). Germline CDR1 SNHLY, CDR2 FYNNEI. Trimming removed 9 bases at V and 6 bases at J, with 20 bases between. The CDR3 loop spans 14 amino acids. Together with reference TRBV2 and TRBJ1-1, the CDR3 gives the full variable domain: EPEVTQTPSHQVTQMGQEVILRCVPISNHLYFYWYRQILGQKVEFLVSFYNNEISEKSEIFDDQFSVERPDGSNFTLKIRSTKLEDSAMYFCASFIAGESAEAFFGQGTRLTVV.

The gene calls are TRBV11-2 and TRBJ2-3; 11 bases fit TRBD2. Germline loops: CDR1 SGHAT, CDR2 FQNNGV. The CDR3 consists of 17 residues. The V and J ends lost 5 bases and 3 bases, in that order; junction bases with no gene match: 10. CDR3 protein: CASSVTSGDFGTDTQYF. DNA for the CDR3: TGTGCCAGCAGCGTGACTAGCGGGGATTTCGGGACAGATACGCAGTATTTT.

J is TRBJ1-5 and V is TRBV4-2; D is unclear. Germline-derived CDR1 and CDR2 are LGHNA and YNFKEQ. V gave up 0 bases and J gave up 4 bases, with 7 bases separating them. The CDR3 totals 14 residues. Here the CDR3 reads CASSQDNANQPQHF. DNA of the CDR3: TGTGCCAGCAGCCAAGATAACGCGAATCAGCCCCAGCATTTT.